A single sample gave rise to the 20 T cell receptor beta chains below, sequenced in a study of CD8 T cells in ankylosing spondylitis (TCRdb year 2017). The library was built by means of 5' RACE. Sequencing used an Illumina HiSeq 2500. TCRdb took the public reads, trimmed them with fastp at Q25, ran MiXCR for clone calling and kept in-frame beta chains. Rows with a matching CDR3 protein are joined into one entry that keeps the most common DNA and genes. The sample yields more than 110,000 distinct CDR3 sequences; approximately 9.2% were counted once. 6% to 8% of the sample is taken by the ten largest. Sequencing was carried out using synovial fluid, either unsorted or a sorted T cell fraction (not recorded which). The receptors derive from a male donor with ankylosing spondylitis.

This clonotype was picked up many times. The chain has TRBV7-8 and TRBJ1-2; perhaps TRBD1 as D (5 bases). Trimming left V 5 bases short and J 4 bases short, with 17 bases between. Per germline, CDR1 SGHVS and CDR2 FQNEAQ. CDR3 length: 15 amino acids. DNA for the CDR3: TGTGCCAGCAGCCAAACGGGGGGGAGGAGCTATGGCTACACCTTC. It encodes CASSQTGGRSYGYTF.

At least ten counts were recorded for this clonotype. This chain joins TRBV7-9 and TRBJ1-2; D might be TRBD1 (5 bases). The CDR3 spans 12 residues. Trimming took 4 bases from V and 5 from J, leaving 8 bases between them. The germline CDR1 and CDR2 sequences are SEHNR and FQNEAQ (reference sequence). The CDR3 sequence is CASSSGRYGYTF. CDR3 DNA: TGTGCCAGCAGCTCGGGACGGTATGGCTACACCTTC.

This clonotype was counted once. The chain is built from TRBV6-5 and TRBJ2-5; 13 bases fit TRBD2. This CDR3 comprises 18 residues. Germline CDR1 and CDR2: MNHEY and SVGAGI. V lost 0 bases, J lost 5 bases, and 9 bases stayed unmatched. In DNA form, the CDR3 reads TGTGCCAGCAGTTACTCGACTAGCGGGGGGCATCGGCAGGAGACCCAGTACTTC. The encoded protein is CASSYSTSGGHRQETQYF.

This clonotype was seen repeatedly, ten times or more. This sequence joins TRBV6-4 and TRBJ2-1; D call uncertain. V gave up 6 bases and J gave up 6 bases, with 24 bases separating them. Germline CDR1 MRHNA, CDR2 SNTAGT. The CDR3 sequence is 17 residues long. In nucleotides, the CDR3 is TGTGCCAGCAGCGCCACGAGCGCAAGGCCGTTGGGCAATGAGCAGTTCTTC. This gives the protein CASSATSARPLGNEQFF.

V is TRBV28 and J is TRBJ1-5; possibly TRBD1 for D (6 bases). CDR3 length: 16 residues. V was trimmed by 5 bases and J by 6 bases, leaving 20 bases between them. CDR1 and CDR2 (germline): MDHEN, SYDVKM. CDR3 amino acids: CASSTRRSGASQPQHF. CDR3 nucleotide sequence: TGTGCCAGCAGTACCCGACGTTCGGGGGCTAGTCAGCCCCAGCATTTT.

The rearrangement joins TRBV5-1 to TRBJ2-4; D possibly corresponds to TRBD2 (6 bases). The CDR3 consists of 16 residues. Trimming removed 3 bases from V and 1 base from J, with 14 bases in between. Germline loops: CDR1 SGHRS, CDR2 YFSETQ. The CDR3 here is CASSYDNRGAKNIQYF. CDR3 nucleotide sequence: TGCGCCAGCAGCTACGATAATCGGGGGGCCAAAAACATTCAGTACTTC.

This clonotype was picked up many times. The chain has TRBV5-8 and TRBJ2-7; D may be TRBD1 (6 bases). The CDR3 totals 13 residues. Trimming pared 0 bases from V and 7 bases from J, leaving 11 bases between. Germline V gene lookup returns CDR1 SGHTS and CDR2 YDEGEE. The DNA of the CDR3 is TGTGCCAGCAGCTTGGGGACAGACAGGGAGCAGTACTTC. It is translated as CASSLGTDREQYF.

This clonotype was seen at least ten times. J is TRBJ2-1 and V is TRBV11-1; D could derive from TRBD1 or TRBD2 (5 bases each). V was clipped by 5 bases and J by 5 bases, with 16 bases between them. The germline V gene has CDR1 SGHAT and CDR2 FQDESV (reference sequence). CDR3 length: 15 residues. The CDR3 region has the DNA TGTGCCAGCAGCCCCGCGCCGGGACGCGACAATGAGCAGTTCTTC. Protein sequence: CASSPAPGRDNEQFF.

The V gene is TRBV23-1, the J gene TRBJ1-1, with D maybe TRBD1 (6 bases). TRBV23-1 qualifies as an ORF whose function is uncertain. CDR3 size: 14 residues. V gave up 4 bases and J gave up 8 bases, with 17 bases separating them. In DNA form, the CDR3 reads TGCGCCAGCAGTCCAGCCCAGGGGTTCAACGAAGCTTTCTTT. Translation: CASSPAQGFNEAFF.

The rearrangement links TRBV6-1 to TRBJ2-1; 8 bases are a match to TRBD2. Per germline, CDR1 MNHNS and CDR2 SASEGT. Germline trimming cut 6 bases from V and 5 bases from J; bases unmatched to any gene: 12. The CDR3 contains 16 residues. CDR3 amino acids: CASRRAKTSAHNEQFF. CDR3 nucleotide sequence: TGTGCCAGCAGGAGAGCGAAGACTAGCGCCCACAATGAGCAGTTCTTC.

This clonotype came up a few times. This chain connects TRBV7-2 to TRBJ1-1; D gene ambiguous. Germline V gene lookup returns CDR1 SGHTA and CDR2 FQGNSA. V was clipped by 5 bases and J by 2 bases, with 12 bases between them. The CDR3 has 14 amino acids. CDR3 protein: CASSASRDNTEAFF. Written as DNA, the CDR3 is TGTGCCAGCAGCGCATCCAGAGACAACACTGAAGCTTTCTTT.

This clonotype showed up just a few times. The chain employs TRBV10-3 and TRBJ2-1, with 11 bases aligning to TRBD2. Germline V gives CDR1 ENHRY, CDR2 SYGVKD. CDR3 length: 16 residues. V was clipped by 3 bases and J by 12 bases; unmatched bases: 13. For the CDR3, the DNA is TGTGCCATCAGTGATCCTGGGACTAGCGGATCCTTTCGGCAGTTCTTC. It translates to CAISDPGTSGSFRQFF.

This clonotype appeared many times. The genes are TRBV5-1 and TRBJ2-2, with a tentative D call TRBD1 (6 bases). The V gene's germline CDR1 is SGHRS and CDR2 YFSETQ. The V end was cut by 4 bases, the J end by 1 base, with 14 bases between. The CDR3 has 16 residues. The CDR3 loop reads CASSPGATGNTGELFF. CDR3 bases: TGCGCCAGCAGCCCTGGGGCGACAGGGAACACCGGGGAGCTGTTTTTT.

Many counts were recorded for this clonotype. The V gene is TRBV5-1, the J gene TRBJ1-4, with 8 bases lining up with TRBD1. Losses at the gene ends were 0 bases for V and 7 bases for J; bases not matched to a gene: 2. The CDR3 length is 14 residues. Germline loops: CDR1 SGHRS, CDR2 YFSETQ. The CDR3 reads CASSLGTGSEKLFF. CDR3 nucleotides: TGCGCCAGCAGCTTGGGGACAGGGAGTGAAAAACTGTTTTTT.

In this sample, this clonotype turned up a few times. V and J are TRBV3-1 and TRBJ2-1, with a weak D call TRBD1 (6 bases). The ends were cut back, 3 bases at V and 2 bases at J, with 14 bases in the middle. Germline lookup yields CDR1 LGHDT and CDR2 YNNKEL (reference sequence). The CDR3 totals 16 residues. The CDR3 DNA reads as TGTGCCAGCAGCCAGGCAGGGGTCCCTCCCTACAATGAGCAGTTCTTC. This gives the protein CASSQAGVPPYNEQFF.

This clonotype was picked up many times. CDR3 sequence: CASSLTGPGELFF. The CDR3 nucleotides read TGCGCCAGCAGTCTAACAGGGCCCGGGGAGCTGTTTTTT. The chain links TRBV10-2 to TRBJ2-2, with a weak D call TRBD1 (6 bases). Deletions cut 5 bases from V and 6 bases from J, with 10 bases between. Germline lookup yields CDR1 WSHSY and CDR2 SAAADI. The CDR3 has 13 amino acids.

To note about this clonotype: One junction end does not reproduce the germline sequence, and a read error may be involved. The chain joins TRBV9 to TRBJ2-7; TRBD1 is a possible D gene (6 bases). Germline CDR1 SGDLS, CDR2 YYNGEE. This CDR3 is built from 12 residues. The CDR3 region has the DNA TGTGCCAGCAGCGTCTTACAGGGCCCCTTGCACTTC. It encodes CASSVLQGPLHF.

This clonotype was observed at least ten times. The chain uses TRBV28 and TRBJ2-3; D might be TRBD1 or TRBD2, each matching 6 bases. Germline-derived CDR1 and CDR2 are MDHEN and SYDVKM. The CDR3 covers 14 residues. V lost 2 bases and J 6 bases, leaving 12 bases between the germline ends. The CDR3 loop is CASSLTMGGDTQYF. CDR3 bases: TGTGCCAGCAGTTTAACGATGGGGGGCGATACGCAGTATTTT. The entire variable domain, with the rest obtained from reference TRBV28 and TRBJ2-3, is as follows: DVKVTQSSRYLVKRTGEKVFLECVQDMDHENMFWYRQDPGLGLRLIYFSYDVKMKEKGDIPEGYSVSREKKERFSLILESASTNQTSMYLCASSLTMGGDTQYFGPGTRLTVL.

A few counts support this clonotype. V and J are TRBV12-3 or TRBV12-4 and TRBJ2-5; 7 bases map to TRBD1. The CDR3 totals 12 residues. V lost 7 bases and J lost 5; bases outside the gene matches: 4. In DNA form, the CDR3 reads TGTGCCAGCACTTCACAGGGGGAGACCCAGTACTTC. Residues: CASTSQGETQYF.

This clonotype was observed a handful of times. The chain uses TRBV9 and TRBJ1-4; a weak D match, TRBD1 (5 bases). CDR3 length: 17 residues. The germline V gene encodes CDR1 SGDLS and CDR2 YYNGEE. Trimming removed 0 bases from V and 3 bases from J, with 15 bases in between. The CDR3 loop reads CASSVGIGDGSNEKLFF. CDR3 DNA: TGTGCCAGCAGCGTAGGGATCGGGGACGGATCTAATGAAAAACTGTTTTTT.